This T cell receptor (beta chain) originates from a study of tumor-infiltrating lymphocytes in oesophageal squamous cell carcinoma. TCRdb analysed the PCR reads with MiXCR anew, one entry per CDR3 protein. The sample yields about 14,000 distinct CDR3 sequences, roughly 50% seen once. This clonotype has ten or more counts. Trimming shortened V by 0 bases and J by 5 bases, and 8 bases separated the two germline ends. The CDR3 covers 14 residues. From germline, CDR1 is LGHNA and CDR2 YSLEER. The sequenced material came from blood. V usage is TRBV4-3 and J usage is TRBJ2-1; D perhaps matches TRBD1 (5 bases). The clonotype originates from a male donor with esophageal squamous cell carcinoma. CDR3 sequence (DNA): TGCGCCAGCAGCCAAGATAGACAGAACAATGAGCAGTTCTTC. Amino acid sequence: CASSQDRQNNEQFF.